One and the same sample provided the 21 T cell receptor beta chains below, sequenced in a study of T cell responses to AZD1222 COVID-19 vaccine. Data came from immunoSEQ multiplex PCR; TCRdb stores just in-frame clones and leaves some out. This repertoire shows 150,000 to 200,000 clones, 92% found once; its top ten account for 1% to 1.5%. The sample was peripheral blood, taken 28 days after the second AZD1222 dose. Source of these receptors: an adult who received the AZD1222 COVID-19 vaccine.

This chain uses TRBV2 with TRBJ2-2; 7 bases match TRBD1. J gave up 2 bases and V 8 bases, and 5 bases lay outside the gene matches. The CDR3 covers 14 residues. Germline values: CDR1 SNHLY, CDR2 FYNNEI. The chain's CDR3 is CASSRQGNTGELFF. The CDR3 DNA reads TGTGCCAGCTCTCGACAGGGTAACACCGGGGAGCTGTTTTTT.

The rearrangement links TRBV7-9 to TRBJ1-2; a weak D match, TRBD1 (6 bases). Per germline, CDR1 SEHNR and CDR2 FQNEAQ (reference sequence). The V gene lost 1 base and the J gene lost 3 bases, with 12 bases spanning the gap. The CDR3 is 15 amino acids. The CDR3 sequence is CASSLVGQNDYGYTF. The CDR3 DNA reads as TGTGCCAGCAGCTTAGTAGGACAGAACGACTATGGCTACACCTTC.

The chain's CDR3 is CASSLIRGQGVFF. The CDR3 nucleotides are TGTGCCAGCAGTTTAATAAGAGGACAGGGCGTTTTCTTT. V and J are TRBV27 and TRBJ1-1; TRBD1 aligns across 8 bases. Per germline, CDR1 MNHEY and CDR2 SMNVEV (reference sequence). This CDR3 region has 13 residues. The J segment lost 13 bases and the V segment lost 2 bases, leaving 9 bases of the junction unmatched.

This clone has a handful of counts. In DNA, the CDR3 is TGTGCCTGGAGTGTACGGCGTGGGGAGACCCAGTACTTC. Its translation is CAWSVRRGETQYF. The rearrangement links TRBV30 to TRBJ2-5; D remains ambiguous. The CDR3 consists of 13 residues. CDR1 and CDR2 (germline): GTSNPN, SVGIG (reference sequence). Trimming took off 0 bases at V and 5 bases at J, with 10 bases between the two ends.

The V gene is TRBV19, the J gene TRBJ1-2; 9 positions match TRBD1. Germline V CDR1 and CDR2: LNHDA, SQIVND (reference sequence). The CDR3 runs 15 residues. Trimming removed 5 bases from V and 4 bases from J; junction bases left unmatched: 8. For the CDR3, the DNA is TGTGCCAGTAGTCCCGGACAGGGGAATATCTATGGCTACACCTTC. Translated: CASSPGQGNIYGYTF.

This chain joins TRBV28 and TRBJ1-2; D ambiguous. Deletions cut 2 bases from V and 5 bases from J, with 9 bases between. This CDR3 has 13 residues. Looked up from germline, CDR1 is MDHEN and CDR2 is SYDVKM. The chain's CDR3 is CASSLRRAYGYTF. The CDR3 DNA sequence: TGTGCCAGCAGTTTACGACGGGCATATGGCTACACCTTC.

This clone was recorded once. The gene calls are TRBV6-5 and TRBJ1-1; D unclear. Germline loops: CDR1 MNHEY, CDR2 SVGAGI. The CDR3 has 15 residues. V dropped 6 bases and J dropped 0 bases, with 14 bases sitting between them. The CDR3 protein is CASRVQASVNTEAFF. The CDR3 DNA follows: TGTGCCAGCAGGGTCCAAGCGTCGGTGAACACTGAAGCTTTCTTT.

As DNA, the CDR3 is TGTGCCAGCAGCTTGGGGACTGGTGGGCGGGAGACCCAGTACTTC. This translates into CASSLGTGGRETQYF. This sequence joins TRBV11-3 and TRBJ2-5; possibly TRBD2 for D (6 bases). The V end lost 3 bases, the J end lost 5 bases, and 16 bases lay between the germline ends. CDR3 length: 15 residues. Germline V CDR1 and CDR2: SGHNT, YENEEA.

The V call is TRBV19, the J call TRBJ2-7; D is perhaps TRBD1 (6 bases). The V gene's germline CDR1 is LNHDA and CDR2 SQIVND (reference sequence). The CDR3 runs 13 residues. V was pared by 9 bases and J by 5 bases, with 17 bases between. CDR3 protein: CASRAFRGDEQYF. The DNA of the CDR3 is TGTGCCAGCCGAGCGTTCAGGGGAGACGAGCAGTACTTC.

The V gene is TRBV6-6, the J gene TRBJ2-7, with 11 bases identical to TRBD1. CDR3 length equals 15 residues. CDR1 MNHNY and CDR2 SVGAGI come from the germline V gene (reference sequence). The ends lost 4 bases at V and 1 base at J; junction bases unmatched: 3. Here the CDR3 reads CASSSGTGGSYEQYF. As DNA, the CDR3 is TGTGCCAGCAGTTCCGGGACAGGGGGTTCCTACGAGCAGTACTTC.

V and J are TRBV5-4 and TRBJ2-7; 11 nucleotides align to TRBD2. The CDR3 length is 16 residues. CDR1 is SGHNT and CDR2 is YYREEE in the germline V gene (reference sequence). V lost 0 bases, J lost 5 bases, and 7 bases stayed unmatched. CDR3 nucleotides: TGTGCCAGCAGCTTGGGACTAGCGGGGAAGGGGGACGAGCAGTACTTC. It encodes CASSLGLAGKGDEQYF.

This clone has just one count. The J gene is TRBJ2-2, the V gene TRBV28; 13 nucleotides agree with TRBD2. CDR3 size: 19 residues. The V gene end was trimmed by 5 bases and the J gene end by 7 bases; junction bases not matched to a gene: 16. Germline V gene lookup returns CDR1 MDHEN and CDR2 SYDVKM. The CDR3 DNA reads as TGTGCCAGCAGTCCGGGACTAGCGGGATCGCGGGTTTATGGCGGGGAGCTGTTTTTT. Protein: CASSPGLAGSRVYGGELFF.

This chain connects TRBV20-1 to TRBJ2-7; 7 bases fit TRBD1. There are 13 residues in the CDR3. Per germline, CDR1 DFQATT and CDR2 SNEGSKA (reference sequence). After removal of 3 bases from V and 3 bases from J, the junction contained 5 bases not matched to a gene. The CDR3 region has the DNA TGCAGTGCTAGTCAGGGGGTCGACTACGAGCAGTACTTC. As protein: CSASQGVDYEQYF.

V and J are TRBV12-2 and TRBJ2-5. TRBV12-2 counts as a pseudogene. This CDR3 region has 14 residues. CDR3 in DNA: TGTGCAAGTCGCTTAGAGGGGGGCGGAGAGACCCAGTACTTC. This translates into CASRLEGGGETQYF.

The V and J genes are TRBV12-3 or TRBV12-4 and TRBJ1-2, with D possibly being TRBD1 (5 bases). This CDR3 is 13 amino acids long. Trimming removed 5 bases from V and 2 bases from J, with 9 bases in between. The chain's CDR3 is CASSPAGNYGYTF. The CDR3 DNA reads TGTGCCAGCAGTCCCGCAGGGAACTATGGCTACACCTTC.

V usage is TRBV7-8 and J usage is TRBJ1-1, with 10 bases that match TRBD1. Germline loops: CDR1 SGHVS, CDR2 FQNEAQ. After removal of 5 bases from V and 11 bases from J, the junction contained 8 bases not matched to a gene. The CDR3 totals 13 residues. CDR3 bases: TGTGCCAGCAGCCCGGTCGGGACAGGGGTTGCTTTCTTT. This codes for CASSPVGTGVAFF. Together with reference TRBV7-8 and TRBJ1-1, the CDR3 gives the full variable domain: GAGVSQSPRYKVAKRGQDVALRCDPISGHVSLFWYQQALGQGPEFLTYFQNEAQLDKSGLPSDRFFAERPEGSVSTLKIQRTQQEDSAVYLCASSPVGTGVAFFGQGTRLTVV.

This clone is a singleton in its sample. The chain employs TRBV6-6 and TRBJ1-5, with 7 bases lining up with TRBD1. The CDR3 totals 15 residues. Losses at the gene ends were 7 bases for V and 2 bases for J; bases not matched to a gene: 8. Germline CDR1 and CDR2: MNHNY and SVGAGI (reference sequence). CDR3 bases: TGTGCCAGCACCCAGGGGCAGGGGGGCAATCAGCCCCAGCATTTT. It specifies CASTQGQGGNQPQHF.

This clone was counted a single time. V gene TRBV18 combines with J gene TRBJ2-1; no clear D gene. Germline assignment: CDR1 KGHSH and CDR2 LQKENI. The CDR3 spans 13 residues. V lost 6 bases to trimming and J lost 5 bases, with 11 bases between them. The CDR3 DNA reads TGTGCCAGCTCCCCTCGCGTCGACAATGAGCAGTTCTTC. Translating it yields CASSPRVDNEQFF.

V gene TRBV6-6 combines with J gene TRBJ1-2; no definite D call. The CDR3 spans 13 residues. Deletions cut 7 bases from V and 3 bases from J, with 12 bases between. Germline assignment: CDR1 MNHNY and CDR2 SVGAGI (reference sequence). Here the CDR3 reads CASIPQRDYGYTF. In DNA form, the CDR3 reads TGTGCCAGCATCCCCCAGAGGGACTATGGCTACACCTTC.

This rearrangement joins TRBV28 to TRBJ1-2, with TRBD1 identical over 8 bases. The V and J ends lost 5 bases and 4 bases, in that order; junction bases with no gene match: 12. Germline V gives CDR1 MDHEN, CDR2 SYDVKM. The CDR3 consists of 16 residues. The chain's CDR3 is CASSPWNQGAGYGYTF. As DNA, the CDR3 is TGTGCCAGCAGTCCATGGAATCAGGGGGCAGGCTATGGCTACACCTTC.

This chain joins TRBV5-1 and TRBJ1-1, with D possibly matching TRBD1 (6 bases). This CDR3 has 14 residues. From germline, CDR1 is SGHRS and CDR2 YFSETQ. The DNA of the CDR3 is TGCGCTACTAAGGAGGGGGGTTTGTGGACTGAAGCTTTCTTT. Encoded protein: CATKEGGLWTEAFF. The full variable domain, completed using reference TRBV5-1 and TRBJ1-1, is KAGVTQTPRYLIKTRGQQVTLSCSPISGHRSVSWYQQTPGQGLQFLFEYFSETQRNKGNFPGRFSGRQFSNSRSEMNVSTLELGDSALYLCATKEGGLWTEAFFGQGTRLTVV.